The 21 T cell receptor beta chains below all came from one sample that was sequenced in a study of blood T cells in healthy people across ages (dated by TCRdb to the mid-2010s). The library was produced with 5' RACE. The instrument given in TCRdb is Illumina HiSeq 2500. The second PCR ran for roughly 7 to 11 cycles and used a J-beta primer mix along with a sample-barcoded 5' primer. The public reads were quality trimmed at Q25 with fastp and then assembled into clones with MiXCR by TCRdb, keeping productive beta chains. CDR3 protein sequences are deduplicated, and each keeps its most common genes and DNA. The sample includes roughly 800,000 distinct CDR3 sequences, with roughly 25% observed a single time. Together, the top ten hold 9% to 9.5% of the sample. The same specimen was also included in a second study, on T cells of mothers and their children.

The material sequenced was blood. The receptors were sampled from a boy younger than 18 in good health.

This clonotype was observed many times. The V call is TRBV29-1, the J call TRBJ2-5; D possibly corresponds to TRBD1 (7 bases). The V and J ends lost 6 bases and 3 bases respectively, with 17 bases between them. The CDR3 has 14 amino acids. Germline V gene data show CDR1 as SQVTM and CDR2 as ANQGSEA. CDR3 DNA: TGCAGCGTCGGGACGGTCAGGGGGGAAGAGACCCAGTACTTC. This codes for CSVGTVRGEETQYF.

The rearrangement links TRBV19 to TRBJ2-7; possible D gene TRBD2, 5 bases. From germline, CDR1 is LNHDA and CDR2 SQIVND (reference sequence). V was shortened by 1 base and J by 4 bases, with 8 bases between the two germline ends. CDR3 length: 13 amino acids. This CDR3 reads CASSIGENYEQYF. The CDR3 DNA is TGTGCCAGTAGTATAGGGGAGAATTACGAGCAGTACTTC.

The chain combines TRBV3-1 with TRBJ2-3; no definite D call. V lost 11 bases, J lost 0 bases, and 12 bases lay in between. The CDR3 has 13 amino acids. CDR1 and CDR2 from the germline V gene are LGHDT and YNNKEL (reference sequence). DNA for the CDR3: TGTGCCGCCGGCCTTGAGAGCACAGATACGCAGTATTTT. Encoded protein: CAAGLESTDTQYF.

This clonotype was counted a few times. J is TRBJ2-1 and V is TRBV4-3, with 8 bases fitting TRBD2. Germline V gene sequence: CDR1 LGHNA, CDR2 YSLEER. This CDR3 has 15 residues. J lost 6 bases, V lost 4 bases, and 8 bases had no gene match. CDR3: CASSPHSRGGNEQFF. CDR3 coding DNA: TGCGCCAGCAGCCCCCACTCCCGGGGGGGCAATGAGCAGTTCTTC.

The chain couples TRBV7-3 to TRBJ2-5; TRBD1 matches 10 bases. Matching the DNA end better, TRBJ2-1 makes the J call doubtful. The CDR3 is 15 residues long. The germline V gene encodes CDR1 SGHTA and CDR2 FQGTGA. The CDR3 here is CASSLGTGVNNEQFF. The CDR3 DNA reads as TGTGCCAGCAGCTTAGGGACAGGGGTGAACAATGAGCAGTTCTTC.

This rearrangement joins TRBV11-2 to TRBJ2-1; a weak D match, TRBD2 (6 bases). CDR3 size: 12 residues. Germline V lookup: CDR1 SGHAT, CDR2 FQNNGV. The V and J ends lost 3 bases and 8 bases respectively, with 8 bases between them. The CDR3 nucleotides are TGTGCCAGCAGCTTCGGGAGCGATGAGCAGTTCTTC. This gives the protein CASSFGSDEQFF.

V and J are TRBV4-2 and TRBJ2-5; possible D gene TRBD2, 6 bases. V was pared by 4 bases and J by 5 bases, with 17 bases between. From germline, CDR1 is LGHNA and CDR2 YNFKEQ. This CDR3 has 15 residues. CDR3 loop: CASSPRDLRGETQYF. The CDR3 DNA follows: TGTGCCAGCAGCCCGCGGGATCTTCGAGGGGAGACCCAGTACTTC.

This clonotype has a handful of counts. The chain uses TRBV6-6 and TRBJ1-2; possible D gene TRBD1, 5 bases. V dropped 0 bases and J dropped 8 bases, with 16 bases sitting between them. CDR3 length: 15 residues. CDR1 and CDR2 (germline): MNHNY, SVGAGI (reference sequence). The DNA of the CDR3 is TGTGCCAGCAGTTACTCGGAAGGGGCGCTTGTCGGCTACACCTTC. Its translation: CASSYSEGALVGYTF.

At least ten counts were recorded for this clonotype. The rearrangement uses TRBV29-1 and TRBJ2-5, with D hard to call. V was clipped by 7 bases and J by 1 base, with 13 bases between them. Per germline, CDR1 SQVTM and CDR2 ANQGSEA. The CDR3 length is 13 residues. The CDR3 DNA is TGCAGCGCCGAAGCGACCGCCCAAGAGACCCAGTACTTC. Residues: CSAEATAQETQYF. Supplemented by reference TRBV29-1 and TRBJ2-5, the full variable domain reads SAVISQKPSRDICQRGTSLTIQCQVDSQVTMMFWYRQQPGQSLTLIATANQGSEATYESGFVIDKFPISRPNLTFSTLTVSNMSPEDSSIYLCSAEATAQETQYFGPGTRLLVL.

The chain couples TRBV4-2 to TRBJ2-5; the D call may be TRBD1 or TRBD2 (6 bases each). V was cut by 5 bases and J by 0 bases, with 13 bases left in between. The CDR3 has 15 amino acids. Per the germline V gene, CDR1 is LGHNA and CDR2 is YNFKEQ. The CDR3 sequence is CASSAGQSYQETQYF. The CDR3, as DNA: TGTGCCAGCAGCGCGGGACAATCGTACCAAGAGACCCAGTACTTC.

This clonotype was found a few times. The V call is TRBV12-3 or TRBV12-4, the J call TRBJ1-5, with a possible D match to TRBD1 (6 bases). The CDR3 runs to 15 residues. V was pared by 0 bases and J by 4 bases, with 10 bases between. The CDR3 region has the DNA TGTGCCAGCAGTTTAGCGCTAGGGGGGAATCAGCCCCAGCATTTT. Its protein is CASSLALGGNQPQHF.

This clonotype was observed a handful of times. The rearrangement links TRBV12-3 or TRBV12-4 to TRBJ2-1; TRBD2 aligns across 7 bases. V was clipped by 8 bases and J by 8 bases; unmatched bases: 12. The CDR3 is 14 amino acids. CDR3 DNA: TGTGCCAGCCGCGATGGCGGGAGTATGGATGAGCAGTTCTTC. The encoded protein is CASRDGGSMDEQFF.

Here the CDR3 reads CASSLPLAGQWPDTQYF. For the CDR3, the DNA is TGCGCCAGCAGCTTGCCCCTAGCGGGACAATGGCCAGATACGCAGTATTTT. The J gene is TRBJ2-3, the V gene TRBV5-1; 9 bases map to TRBD2. The CDR3 runs to 17 residues. Trimming took 1 base from V and 4 from J; bases not matched to a gene: 10. In germline, CDR1 is SGHRS, CDR2 YFSETQ.

This clonotype was observed a single time. The chain links TRBV11-2 to TRBJ1-1; possible D gene TRBD1, 6 bases. CDR1 SGHAT and CDR2 FQNNGV come from the germline V gene. Trimming took off 5 bases at V and 5 bases at J, with 15 bases between the two ends. This CDR3 is 14 amino acids long. The CDR3 loop is CASSDEGGWTEAFF. The CDR3 nucleotides are TGTGCCAGCAGCGACGAGGGGGGCTGGACTGAAGCTTTCTTT.

This clonotype has more than one count but fewer than ten. This chain connects TRBV7-2 to TRBJ1-5; 9 positions agree with TRBD1. Germline V gives CDR1 SGHTA, CDR2 FQGNSA. This CDR3 region has 15 residues. The junction had 5 bases not matched to a gene; V was cut back by 1 base and J by 7 bases. CDR3 sequence: CASSLVGDREQPQHF. Here the CDR3 DNA reads TGTGCCAGCAGCTTAGTAGGGGACAGGGAGCAGCCCCAGCATTTT.

This chain uses TRBV15 with TRBJ2-4; D uncertain. Looked up from germline, CDR1 is LNHNV and CDR2 is YYDKDF (reference sequence). This CDR3 comprises 13 residues. The V end lost 1 base, the J end lost 4 bases, and 5 bases lay between the germline ends. The CDR3 nucleotides are TGTGCCACCAGCAGAGTCGGAAAAAACATTCAGTACTTC. Translation gives CATSRVGKNIQYF.

The chain uses TRBV28 and TRBJ2-5; D is possibly TRBD1 or TRBD2 (7 bases each). From germline, CDR1 is MDHEN and CDR2 SYDVKM. CDR3 length: 15 residues. Trimming removed 1 base from V and 2 bases from J, with 11 bases in between. The CDR3 loop reads CASSLYQGGQETQYF. The CDR3 nucleotides read TGTGCCAGCAGTTTATACCAGGGGGGGCAAGAGACCCAGTACTTC.

In this sample, this clonotype turned up a few times. The V call is TRBV9, the J call TRBJ2-7, with D perhaps assigned TRBD1 or TRBD2 (5 bases each). Deletions cut 3 bases from V and 2 bases from J, with 15 bases between. CDR3 length: 15 residues. Germline V gene sequence: CDR1 SGDLS, CDR2 YYNGEE. The CDR3 reads CASSAHGDGTYEQYF. CDR3 nucleotide sequence: TGTGCCAGCAGCGCCCACGGGGACGGCACCTACGAGCAGTACTTC.

The gene calls are TRBV7-9 and TRBJ1-1, with 7 bases fitting TRBD1. The germline V gene encodes CDR1 SEHNR and CDR2 FQNEAQ (reference sequence). CDR3 length: 14 residues. V trimming: 6 bases; J trimming: 5 bases; junction bases outside the gene matches: 9. This CDR3 is CASRDRYGGTEAFF. In DNA, the CDR3 is TGTGCCAGCAGGGACAGGTACGGGGGGACTGAAGCTTTCTTT.

The chain employs TRBV7-9 and TRBJ2-3; D unresolved. Looked up from germline, CDR1 is SEHNR and CDR2 is FQNEAQ (reference sequence). The V gene lost 5 bases and the J gene lost 0 bases, with 15 bases spanning the gap. The CDR3 totals 16 residues. DNA of the CDR3: TGTGCCAGCAGCCAAACACAAGTCCTAAGCACAGATACGCAGTATTTT. This codes for CASSQTQVLSTDTQYF.

V and J are TRBV7-2 and TRBJ2-5; D is unresolved. Germline CDR1 and CDR2: SGHTA and FQGNSA. V lost 5 bases and J 3 bases, leaving 19 bases between the germline ends. The CDR3 totals 16 residues. The DNA for the CDR3 is TGTGCCAGCAGCCTAAAATGGGCCCCTTACGAAGAGACCCAGTACTTC. Amino acids: CASSLKWAPYEETQYF.